The rows below give T cell receptor beta chains drawn from one sample of a study of metastatic and nonmetastatic thyroid tumors. TCRdb reanalyzed the PCR reads via MiXCR. Of some 23,000 clones listed, 10% to 15% are singletons. The sample was blood. These receptors originate from a female donor with papillary thyroid cancer or a benign thyroid nodule (not recorded which). Some clones in this sample may be carry-over from other donors' samples. Each CDR3 is given without its conserved first and last residue. Fields, in order: V gene, clone size, D gene, J gene, CDR3 protein. The D gene is left open where the match is weak. Clone size is not always given. Where it is, it says once, few, many or a class for expanded clones.

V: TRBV2; size: many; D: -; J: TRBJ2-3; CDR3: ASSEAGDADTQY
V: TRBV6-1; size: many; D: -; J: TRBJ1-1; CDR3: ASSPRFPSRDTEAF
V: TRBV6-6; size: medium-sized; D: -; J: TRBJ2-1; CDR3: ASSYSGGSGSSYNEQF
V: TRBV18; size: many; D: TRBD2; J: TRBJ2-7; CDR3: ASSPGLATTYEQY
V: TRBV12-3/TRBV12-4; size: many; D: TRBD1; J: TRBJ1-4; CDR3: ASSSRQGVEKLF
V: TRBV5-6; size: many; D: -; J: TRBJ1-1; CDR3: ASSLRFSSTEAF
V: TRBV3-1; size: few; D: -; J: TRBJ1-5; CDR3: ASSQSETGNQPQH
V: TRBV11-1; size: many; D: -; J: TRBJ2-5; CDR3: ASSSQPTIQETQY
V: TRBV7-2; size: -; D: -; J: TRBJ2-7; CDR3: ASSSTGYNYEQY
V: TRBV15; size: -; D: TRBD1; J: TRBJ1-1; CDR3: AASRQPRTGWDTEAF
V: TRBV20-1; size: -; D: -; J: TRBJ1-5; CDR3: SAYGNSNQPQH
V: TRBV12-3/TRBV12-4; size: many; D: -; J: TRBJ1-3; CDR3: ASSRSPPNPGNTIY
V: TRBV19; size: many; D: -; J: TRBJ1-3; CDR3: ASTTPNGNTIY
V: TRBV7-8; size: -; D: TRBD2; J: TRBJ2-7; CDR3: ASSLLAGSYEQY
V: TRBV7-8; size: many; D: TRBD1; J: TRBJ2-2; CDR3: ASSLVKGATGELF
V: TRBV7-2; size: many; D: -; J: TRBJ1-2; CDR3: ASSFLPQGNYGYT
V: TRBV12-3/TRBV12-4; size: many; D: TRBD1; J: TRBJ2-5; CDR3: ASSEHYRGRETQY
V: TRBV28; size: many; D: -; J: TRBJ2-2; CDR3: ASYHNRGGPGELF
V: TRBV3-1; size: many; D: -; J: TRBJ1-2; CDR3: ASSQDRKVYGYT
V: TRBV27; size: many; D: TRBD1; J: TRBJ1-4; CDR3: ASSPTGDEKLF
V: TRBV6-1; size: many; D: -; J: TRBJ2-4; CDR3: ASSPGQIAKNIQY
V: TRBV5-1; size: many; D: TRBD2; J: TRBJ2-3; CDR3: ASSLGAGGGDTQY
V: TRBV5-1; size: -; D: TRBD1; J: TRBJ2-2; CDR3: ASHQGARNTGELF
V: TRBV3-1; size: many; D: -; J: TRBJ1-3; CDR3: ASSQAGSGNTIY
V: TRBV4-3; size: -; D: -; J: TRBJ1-4; CDR3: ASCRLGATNEKLF
V: TRBV12-3/TRBV12-4; size: many; D: -; J: TRBJ2-5; CDR3: ASKTGGGETQY
V: TRBV5-1; size: many; D: -; J: TRBJ2-3; CDR3: ASSYGLYTDTQY
V: TRBV28; size: many; D: TRBD1; J: TRBJ2-7; CDR3: ASSFVDRGVDEQY
V: TRBV6-5; size: few; D: -; J: TRBJ2-7; CDR3: ASRLDPLREQY